Here is one T cell receptor (beta chain) with its context. As yet, its antigen is unknown. The record originates from a study of cytomegalovirus exposure and HLA in healthy donors. Study outcomes and limitations: With further analysis later on, most CMV-associated TCR beta chains appeared HLA-restricted. In vitro, three CMV-associated chains proved specific for CMV antigens. Near-uniform donor sequencing depth was presumed by presence/absence analyses.

Trimming cost V 0 bases and J 7 bases; bases outside gene matches: 13. Germline-derived CDR1 and CDR2 are SGHTA and FQGTGA. The CDR3 is 17 amino acids. Both 60 Vbeta primers and 13 Jbeta primers went into the PCR. The assay was immunoSEQ multiplex PCR, and TCRdb's table has in-frame clones only and misses some. This sample has about 300,000 clones, with about nine tenths found just once. The donors were healthy bone marrow donors. This TCR came from a middle-aged man in good health and CMV-seropositive. V is TRBV7-3 and J is TRBJ2-7; the match to TRBD1 covers 9 bases. The sample comprised PBMCs. The CDR3 coding sequence is TGTGCCAGCAGCTTAACTGGCCCCCAGACCGGGACAGGGGAGCAGTACTTC. Its protein is CASSLTGPQTGTGEQYF.